This T cell receptor beta chain was captured in a study of CD8+ T cells in alopecia areata. This clone has a handful of counts. CDR1 and CDR2 (germline): PRHDT, FYEKMQ (reference sequence). With 3 bases removed from V and 3 bases from J, the gap between germline ends came to 15 bases. The CDR3 has 16 amino acids. Peripheral blood samples and lesional scalp punch biopsies were obtained from alopecia areata patients. The sequencing template was cDNA reverse transcribed from extracted RNA. Repertoires were generated with immunoSEQ multiplex PCR, while TCRdb's copy carries only in-frame clones and drops some. The sample holds about 180,000 clones, 63% seen once.

The material was CD4+ T cells sorted from blood, obtained at week 0. This chain joins TRBV13 and TRBJ1-5; the D gene is possibly TRBD1 (6 bases). The TCR was taken from a human donor with alopecia areata. DNA for the CDR3: TGTGCCAGCAGCTTCCGACAGGAGGGGGACAATCAGCCCCAGCATTTT. Its protein is CASSFRQEGDNQPQHF.